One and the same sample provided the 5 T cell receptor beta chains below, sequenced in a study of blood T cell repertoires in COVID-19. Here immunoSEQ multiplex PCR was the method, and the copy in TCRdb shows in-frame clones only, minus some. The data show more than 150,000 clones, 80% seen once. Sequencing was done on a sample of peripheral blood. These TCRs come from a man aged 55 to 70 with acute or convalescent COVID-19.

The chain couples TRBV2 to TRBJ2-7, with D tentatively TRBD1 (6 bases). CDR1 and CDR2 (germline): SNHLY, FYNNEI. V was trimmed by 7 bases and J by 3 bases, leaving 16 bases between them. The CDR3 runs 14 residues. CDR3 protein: CASTLGAGNYEQYF. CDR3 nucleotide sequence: TGTGCCAGCACCTTGGGGGCAGGGAACTACGAGCAGTACTTC.

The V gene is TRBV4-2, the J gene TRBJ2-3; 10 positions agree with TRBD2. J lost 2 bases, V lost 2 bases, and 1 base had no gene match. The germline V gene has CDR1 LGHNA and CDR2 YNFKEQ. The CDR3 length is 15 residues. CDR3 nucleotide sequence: TGTGCCAGCAGCCAAACTAGCGGGATCACAGATACGCAGTATTTT. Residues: CASSQTSGITDTQYF.

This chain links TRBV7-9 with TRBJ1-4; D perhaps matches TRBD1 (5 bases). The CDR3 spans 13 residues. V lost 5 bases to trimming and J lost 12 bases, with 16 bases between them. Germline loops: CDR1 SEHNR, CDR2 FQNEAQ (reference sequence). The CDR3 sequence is CASSPSGVGELFF. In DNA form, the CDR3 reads TGTGCCAGCAGCCCCTCGGGGGTTGGGGAACTGTTTTTT.

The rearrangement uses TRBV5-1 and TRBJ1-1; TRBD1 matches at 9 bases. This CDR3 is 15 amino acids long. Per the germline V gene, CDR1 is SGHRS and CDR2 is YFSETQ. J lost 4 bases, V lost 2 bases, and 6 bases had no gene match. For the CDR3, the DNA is TGCGCCAGCAGCTTCAGGACAGGGGAGGCCACTGAAGCTTTCTTT. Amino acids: CASSFRTGEATEAFF.

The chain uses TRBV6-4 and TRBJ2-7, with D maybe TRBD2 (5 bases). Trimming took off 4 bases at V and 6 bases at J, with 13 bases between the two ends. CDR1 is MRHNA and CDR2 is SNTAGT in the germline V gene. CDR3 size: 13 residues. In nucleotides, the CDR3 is TGTGCCAGCAGTGCCCGACCTGAGGGCGAGCAGTACTTC. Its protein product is CASSARPEGEQYF.